The T cell receptor (beta chain) under discussion was sequenced for a study of shared clonotypes between healthy human individuals. Only in-frame clones appear in the TCRdb table, and some are missing; sequencing was by immunoSEQ multiplex PCR. The sample records approximately 440,000 clones, 75% to 80% being singletons. Germline V gives CDR1 SGHDT, CDR2 YYEEEE. The junction had 15 bases not matched to a gene; V was cut back by 4 bases and J by 7 bases. This CDR3 is 17 amino acids long. Remarks on this clone: A much larger clone lies a single base off, so this may be a read error.

The chain uses TRBV5-6 and TRBJ2-2, with 8 bases identical to TRBD2. The sequence was obtained from a woman aged 35 to 49 in good health. Some clones in this sample may be carry-over from other donors' samples. The sample consisted of PBMCs. CDR3 protein: CASSLALAGDSRGELFF. The CDR3 nucleotides are TGTGCCAGCAGCCTGGCGCTAGCGGGTGACTCTCGCGGGGAGCTGTTTTTT.